Below are 18 T cell receptor beta chains sequenced from a single sample in a study of blood T cell repertoires in COVID-19. Method: immunoSEQ multiplex PCR; TCRdb's copy keeps in-frame clones and lacks some. The sample shows more than 45,000 clones, approximately 84% of them seen only once. Sequenced: peripheral blood. The receptors derive from a human donor in a cohort sampled during active COVID-19.

The chain combines TRBV4-3 with TRBJ2-7, with D perhaps matching TRBD2 (5 bases). This CDR3 spans 16 amino acids. Trimming left V 0 bases short and J 2 bases short, with 14 bases between. Germline V lookup: CDR1 LGHNA, CDR2 YSLEER. Here the CDR3 DNA reads TGCGCCAGCAGCCAAGATATTGGGGAGTTAACCTACGAGCAGTACTTC. Its protein product is CASSQDIGELTYEQYF.

This clone was recorded only once. The chain joins TRBV10-3 to TRBJ2-5, with 8 bases matching TRBD2. Trimming cost V 7 bases and J 4 bases; bases outside gene matches: 8. The CDR3 sequence is 14 residues long. The germline V gene encodes CDR1 ENHRY and CDR2 SYGVKD. The CDR3 DNA follows: TGTGCCATCAACCAGCGGGGGATAGGAGAGACCCAGTACTTC. Its protein product is CAINQRGIGETQYF.

The rearrangement joins TRBV7-9 to TRBJ2-2; D uncertain. Germline V gene sequence: CDR1 SEHNR, CDR2 FQNEAQ (reference sequence). Between the trimmed V and J ends, which lost 5 bases and 6 bases, there was a span of 13 bases. CDR3 length: 14 amino acids. CDR3 residues: CASSPDTRPGELFF. The CDR3 coding sequence is TGTGCCAGCAGCCCAGACACACGACCCGGGGAGCTGTTTTTT.

The chain combines TRBV5-6 with TRBJ2-1; tentatively, D is TRBD2 (5 bases). The germline gives CDR1 SGHDT, CDR2 YYEEEE. The CDR3 length is 12 residues. Trimming left V 6 bases short and J 6 bases short, with 10 bases between. CDR3 sequence: CASTPDFNEQFF. In DNA, the CDR3 is TGTGCCAGCACCCCGGACTTCAATGAGCAGTTCTTC.

The chain links TRBV28 to TRBJ1-5; D is ambiguous. This CDR3 contains 16 residues. Germline V lookup: CDR1 MDHEN, CDR2 SYDVKM. V gave up 6 bases and J gave up 3 bases, with 18 bases separating them. The CDR3 DNA is TGTGCCAGCAGCTCTGGAGCGGTGACCTACAATCAGCCCCAGCATTTT. Protein: CASSSGAVTYNQPQHF.

In DNA form, the CDR3 reads TGTGCCAGCAGCCGCCTAGAGGGACAGGCTAACTATGGCTACACCTTC. Its translation: CASSRLEGQANYGYTF. J is TRBJ1-2 and V is TRBV5-5, with 8 bases lining up with TRBD1. This CDR3 comprises 16 residues. V lost 4 bases to trimming and J lost 0 bases; unmatched junction nucleotides: 8. Germline lookup yields CDR1 SGHKS and CDR2 YYEKEE (reference sequence). Combining the CDR3 with reference TRBV5-5 and TRBJ1-2 gives the whole variable domain DAGVTQSPTHLIKTRGQQVTLRCSPISGHKSVSWYQQVLGQGPQFIFQYYEKEERGRGNFPDRFSARQFPNYSSELNVNALLLGDSALYLCASSRLEGQANYGYTFGSGTRLTVV.

This CDR3 reads CASRGGQISYNEQFF. DNA for the CDR3: TGTGCCAGCAGAGGGGGACAGATCTCCTACAATGAGCAGTTCTTC. The chain combines TRBV28 with TRBJ2-1; TRBD1 aligns across 7 bases. The CDR3 has 15 residues. Germline CDR1 MDHEN, CDR2 SYDVKM. Germline trimming cut 6 bases from V and 0 bases from J; bases unmatched to any gene: 5.

The chain recombines TRBV14 with TRBJ2-5, with TRBD2 matching over 7 bases. This CDR3 contains 15 residues. After removal of 4 bases from V and 1 base from J, the junction contained 6 bases not matched to a gene. CDR1 is SGHDN, CDR2 FVKESK, per germline. CDR3 sequence: CASSPPQRGQETQYF. The CDR3 DNA follows: TGTGCCAGCAGCCCACCCCAGCGGGGCCAAGAGACCCAGTACTTC.

The chain recombines TRBV6-5 with TRBJ1-3, with unresolved D. V dropped 0 bases and J dropped 2 bases, with 8 bases sitting between them. Per the germline V gene, CDR1 is MNHEY and CDR2 is SVGAGI. The CDR3 is 15 residues long. The CDR3: CASSYSTAPGNTIYF. The CDR3 DNA reads TGTGCCAGCAGTTACTCGACTGCCCCTGGAAACACCATATATTTT.

This chain uses TRBV2 with TRBJ1-1; no clear D. This CDR3 is 14 amino acids long. Trimming stripped 8 bases from V and 7 bases from J, with 20 bases between. The germline gives CDR1 SNHLY, CDR2 FYNNEI. CDR3 nucleotides: TGTGCCAGCCTTCGGCCGGGGTCCACCCATGAAGCTTTCTTT. Its protein product is CASLRPGSTHEAFF.

The rearrangement links TRBV9 to TRBJ2-2, with 11 bases matching TRBD1. The germline gives CDR1 SGDLS, CDR2 YYNGEE. The ends lost 3 bases at V and 6 bases at J; junction bases unmatched: 7. This CDR3 comprises 16 residues. CDR3 amino acids: CASSGRDRGVAGELFF. The CDR3, as DNA: TGTGCCAGCAGCGGCCGGGACAGGGGGGTCGCCGGGGAGCTGTTTTTT.

The genes are TRBV4-3 and TRBJ2-2; D might be TRBD1 (6 bases). V lost 3 bases, J lost 0 bases, and 14 bases lay in between. The germline CDR1 and CDR2 sequences are LGHNA and YSLEER. The CDR3 loop spans 17 amino acids. The CDR3 DNA follows: TGCGCCAGCAGCCAGGTGCCAGGGGCCTCGAACACCGGGGAGCTGTTTTTT. Residues: CASSQVPGASNTGELFF.

This chain uses TRBV11-2 with TRBJ2-1; the D gene is possibly TRBD1 (6 bases). V was clipped by 5 bases and J by 12 bases, with 17 bases between them. This CDR3 contains 13 residues. CDR1 and CDR2 (germline): SGHAT, FQNNGV. The DNA for the CDR3 is TGTGCCAGCAGCAGTACTAGGGGGAGCGGGCAGTTCTTC. Translation gives CASSSTRGSGQFF.

V and J are TRBV28 and TRBJ2-7, with 11 bases matching TRBD2. Germline CDR1 reads MDHEN; CDR2 reads SYDVKM. The length of the CDR3 is 15 residues. The V and J ends lost 5 bases and 7 bases, in that order; junction bases with no gene match: 10. CDR3 residues: CASSVGVAGGLEQYF. The CDR3 DNA follows: TGTGCCAGCAGTGTGGGAGTAGCGGGAGGGTTGGAGCAGTACTTC.

The V and J genes are TRBV6-6 and TRBJ1-1; TRBD1 matches at 7 bases. CDR3 length: 15 residues. V dropped 3 bases and J dropped 8; count of bases not matched to a gene: 12. Germline assignment: CDR1 MNHNY and CDR2 SVGAGI (reference sequence). The CDR3 protein is CASSYSDRTPREAFF. The CDR3 DNA is TGTGCCAGCAGTTATTCGGACAGGACCCCTCGAGAAGCTTTCTTT.

The rearrangement links TRBV6-2 or TRBV6-3 to TRBJ1-6; no clear D gene. V lost 0 bases and J lost 8, with 5 bases in between. This CDR3 is 13 amino acids long. Germline V lookup: CDR1 MNHEY, CDR2 SVGEGT. CDR3 sequence (DNA): TGTGCCAGCAGTTACTCACGGGATTCACCCCTCCACTTT. Translation: CASSYSRDSPLHF.

The chain joins TRBV5-1 to TRBJ2-2, with 13 bases aligning to TRBD2. Germline loops: CDR1 SGHRS, CDR2 YFSETQ. CDR3 length: 18 amino acids. The V segment lost 0 bases and the J segment 7 bases; nucleotides outside the gene matches: 9. The CDR3: CASSLGLGLAGISGELFF. The CDR3 DNA reads as TGCGCCAGCAGCTTGGGTCTGGGACTAGCGGGAATCAGCGGGGAGCTGTTTTTT. The entire variable domain, with the rest obtained from reference TRBV5-1 and TRBJ2-2, is as follows: KAGVTQTPRYLIKTRGQQVTLSCSPISGHRSVSWYQQTPGQGLQFLFEYFSETQRNKGNFPGRFSGRQFSNSRSEMNVSTLELGDSALYLCASSLGLGLAGISGELFFGEGSRLTVL.

This rearrangement joins TRBV6-5 to TRBJ2-5, with D unresolved. The CDR3 is 13 residues long. Germline-derived CDR1 and CDR2 are MNHEY and SVGAGI. Trimming removed 6 bases at V and 4 bases at J, with 12 bases between. The CDR3 sequence is CASSRYGRETQYF. The CDR3 coding sequence is TGTGCCAGCAGCCGCTATGGTAGAGAGACCCAGTACTTC.